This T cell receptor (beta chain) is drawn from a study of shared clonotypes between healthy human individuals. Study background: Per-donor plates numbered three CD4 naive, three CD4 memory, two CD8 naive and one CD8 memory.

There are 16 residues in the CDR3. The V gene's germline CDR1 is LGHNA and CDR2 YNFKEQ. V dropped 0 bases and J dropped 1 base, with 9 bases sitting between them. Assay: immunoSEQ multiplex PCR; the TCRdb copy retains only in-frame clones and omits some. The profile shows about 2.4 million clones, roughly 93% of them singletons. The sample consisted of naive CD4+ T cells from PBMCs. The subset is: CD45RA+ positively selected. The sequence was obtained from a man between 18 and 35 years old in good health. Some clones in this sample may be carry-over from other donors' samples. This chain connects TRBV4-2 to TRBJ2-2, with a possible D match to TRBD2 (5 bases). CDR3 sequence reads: CASSQDLDLNTGELFF. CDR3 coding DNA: TGTGCCAGCAGCCAAGATCTGGACTTGAACACCGGGGAGCTGTTTTTT.